One T cell receptor beta chain is described in this entry. The sample originates from a study of cytomegalovirus exposure and HLA in healthy donors. Study information: From around 180 million T cells, an earlier analysis saw 110 million or so unique TCR beta sequences.

Per germline, CDR1 MGHRA and CDR2 YSYEKL. Between the trimmed V and J ends, which lost 7 bases and 0 bases, there was a span of 19 bases. This CDR3 spans 16 amino acids. 13 Jbeta primers and 60 Vbeta primers were used for the PCR. The table came from immunoSEQ multiplex PCR; TCRdb's copy has only in-frame clones and leaves some out. This sample yields approximately 170,000 clones, of which over 80% are seen a single time; 1.2% belongs to the top ten. The sequencing input was PBMCs. The V and J genes are TRBV4-1 and TRBJ2-7; unclear D gene. The receptor's source is a boy between 2 and 10 years old in good health and CMV-seronegative. CDR3 DNA sequence: TGCGCCAGCACCTTATACCCCAAATTCAGCTCCTACGAGCAGTACTTC. Encoded protein: CASTLYPKFSSYEQYF.